This T cell receptor beta chain was retrieved from a study of OX40 agonist ivuxolimab in advanced cancers. On the study more broadly: Ivuxolimab, an agonistic anti-OX40 (CD134) antibody, was given to patients. Patients received intravenous ivuxolimab every 2 weeks at 0.01 to 10 mg/kg.

Points from the study as a whole: Clonal expansion from baseline to week 6 occurred in both CD4+ and CD8+ T cells.

This clone appeared a few times. The antigen remains unidentified. Produced via immunoSEQ multiplex PCR; TCRdb's table is partial and in-frame only. The profile shows fewer than 100,000 clones, roughly 85% of them singletons. CDR1 is KGHSH and CDR2 is LQKENI in the germline V gene. CDR3 length: 15 residues. Deletions cut 4 bases from V and 8 bases from J, with 18 bases between. This rearrangement joins TRBV18 to TRBJ2-1; the D gene is possibly TRBD2 (7 bases). The clonotype was recovered from an adult with an advanced solid tumor such as melanoma, head and neck, liver or kidney cancer. The input for sequencing was CD4+ or CD8+ T cells sorted from blood, taken in a trial of the OX40 agonist ivuxolimab. In nucleotides, the CDR3 is TGTGCCAGCTCACTACTGGGGGGGCCGATGGATGAGCAGTTCTTC. This encodes CASSLLGGPMDEQFF.